These 17 T cell receptor beta chains were sequenced from one sample in a study of blood T cell repertoires in COVID-19. TCRdb keeps only in-frame clones here, not all; method: immunoSEQ multiplex PCR. This table has 100,000 to 150,000 clones, around 70% appearing once. Sequenced sample: peripheral blood. The receptors stem from a man older than 75 with COVID-19, enrolled during active disease.

J is TRBJ2-7 and V is TRBV29-1; D is possibly TRBD1 (6 bases). CDR1 and CDR2 (germline): SQVTM, ANQGSEA. This CDR3 comprises 14 residues. V lost 2 bases and J lost 0, with 11 bases in between. The DNA for the CDR3 is TGCAGCGTTGAATGGCAGGGGAGCTCCTACGAGCAGTACTTC. It translates to CSVEWQGSSYEQYF.

This clone was detected once. The chain carries TRBV28 and TRBJ1-2; TRBD1 matches at 8 bases. The length of the CDR3 is 17 residues. Germline V gene data show CDR1 as MDHEN and CDR2 as SYDVKM. Trimming removed 6 bases from V and 1 base from J; junction bases left unmatched: 13. CDR3 coding DNA: TGTGCCAGCAGCACCTTCGGACAGGGCCTTCTTAACTATGGCTACACCTTC. It is translated as CASSTFGQGLLNYGYTF.

The gene calls are TRBV6-5 and TRBJ1-2; a possible D gene is TRBD1 (6 bases). There are 13 residues in the CDR3. Germline CDR1 is MNHEY and CDR2 is SVGAGI. V shed 4 bases and J shed 12 bases, with 18 bases lying between them. Written as DNA, the CDR3 is TGTGCCAGCAGTTTACAGGCGACCAGGGGCAACACCTTC. It is translated as CASSLQATRGNTF.

The V gene is TRBV28, the J gene TRBJ2-3; 9 bases are shared with TRBD2. V lost 5 bases, J lost 2 bases, and 5 bases stayed unmatched. The CDR3 has 15 amino acids. CDR1 and CDR2 (germline): MDHEN, SYDVKM. Here the CDR3 reads CASSQGLASTDTQYF. CDR3 DNA: TGTGCCAGCAGTCAAGGACTAGCGTCCACAGATACGCAGTATTTT.

The J gene is TRBJ2-3, the V gene TRBV24-1; D remains unclear. The CDR3 is made up of 16 amino acids. Between the trimmed V and J ends, which lost 1 base and 0 bases, there was a span of 10 bases. The germline V gene has CDR1 KGHDR and CDR2 SFDVKD. CDR3 region: CATSDFGAPSTDTQYF. CDR3 DNA sequence: TGTGCCACCAGTGATTTTGGAGCACCGAGCACAGATACGCAGTATTTT.

A note on this clone: The junction and the germline gene differ at one end; a read error may be behind it. The genes are TRBV28 and TRBJ1-3; D is possibly TRBD1 (5 bases). The germline V gene encodes CDR1 MDHEN and CDR2 SYDVKM. The CDR3 is 11 amino acids. The CDR3 loop reads CASSFGGRVDF. The CDR3 DNA reads as TGTGCCAGCAGTTTCGGCGGCAGGGTGGATTTT.

The rearrangement links TRBV6-6 to TRBJ1-5; 11 bases are shared with TRBD1. Germline V CDR1 and CDR2: MNHNY, SVGAGI (reference sequence). Trimming at V came to 5 bases and at J to 0 bases, leaving 6 bases not matched to a gene. The CDR3 spans 17 residues. CDR3 sequence (DNA): TGTGCCAGCAGTCCACGGACAGGGGGCTATAGCAATCAGCCCCAGCATTTT. Its translation is CASSPRTGGYSNQPQHF.

This clone has just a few counts. The V and J genes are TRBV7-9 and TRBJ2-3; 8 bases match TRBD2. The CDR3 length is 16 residues. CDR1 and CDR2 (germline): SEHNR, FQNEAQ (reference sequence). J was trimmed by 1 base and V by 7 bases; bases with no gene match: 10. CDR3 in amino acids: CASKLSGVAGTDTQYF. DNA of the CDR3: TGTGCCAGCAAGCTTAGCGGGGTAGCCGGCACAGATACGCAGTATTTT. Full variable domain (outside the CDR3, taken from reference TRBV7-9 and TRBJ2-3): DTGVSQNPRHKITKRGQNVTFRCDPISEHNRLYWYRQTLGQGPEFLTYFQNEAQLEKSRLLSDRFSAERPKGSFSTLEIQRTEQGDSAMYLCASKLSGVAGTDTQYFGPGTRLTVL.

This clone has more than one count but fewer than ten. The chain is built from TRBV27 and TRBJ2-1; D possibly corresponds to TRBD1 (5 bases). The CDR3 extends over 14 amino acids. Deletions cut 8 bases from V and 2 bases from J, with 13 bases between. Germline assignment: CDR1 MNHEY and CDR2 SMNVEV (reference sequence). This CDR3 is CASGLRAAYNEQFF. The DNA of the CDR3 is TGTGCCAGCGGGCTCAGGGCAGCCTACAATGAGCAGTTCTTC.

The rearrangement links TRBV28 to TRBJ2-6, with TRBD1 as a possible D gene (6 bases). The V and J ends lost 7 bases and 2 bases respectively, with 15 bases between them. This CDR3 contains 16 residues. The germline CDR1 and CDR2 sequences are MDHEN and SYDVKM. CDR3 amino acids: CASMDRFKTGANVLTF. DNA for the CDR3: TGTGCCAGCATGGACAGATTTAAAACTGGGGCCAACGTCCTGACTTTC.

This clone is a singleton in its sample. The rearrangement joins TRBV28 to TRBJ2-1; D might be TRBD2 (6 bases). With 2 bases removed from V and 10 bases from J, the gap between germline ends came to 9 bases. This CDR3 spans 12 amino acids. Germline V gives CDR1 MDHEN, CDR2 SYDVKM. The CDR3 sequence: CASSLGLAEQFF. The CDR3 DNA is TGTGCCAGCAGTTTAGGGCTAGCGGAGCAGTTCTTC.

CDR3 bases: TGTGCCAGCAGTTCGGGTAGCACTGAAGCTTTCTTT. Translated: CASSSGSTEAFF. This chain links TRBV27 with TRBJ1-1; D not resolved. V was trimmed by 4 bases and J by 4 bases, leaving 7 bases between them. This CDR3 is built from 12 residues. In germline, CDR1 is MNHEY, CDR2 SMNVEV (reference sequence).

This clone appeared once. The rearrangement joins TRBV28 to TRBJ1-2; the match to TRBD1 covers 8 bases. Germline V CDR1 and CDR2: MDHEN, SYDVKM. The CDR3 loop spans 13 amino acids. V gave up 6 bases and J gave up 6 bases; unmatched junction bases: 6. This chain's CDR3 is CASSPGQGNGYTF. For the CDR3, the DNA is TGTGCCAGCAGCCCAGGACAGGGAAATGGCTACACCTTC.

The V and J genes are TRBV30 and TRBJ2-1, with a possible D match to TRBD2 (6 bases). The V and J ends lost 4 bases and 9 bases respectively, with 13 bases between them. Germline V gives CDR1 GTSNPN, CDR2 SVGIG (reference sequence). CDR3 length: 12 residues. This CDR3 reads CAWTTSLGEQFF. CDR3 coding DNA: TGTGCCTGGACAACTAGCCTGGGTGAGCAGTTCTTC.

The genes are TRBV6-2 or TRBV6-3 and TRBJ2-1, with TRBD2 matching 9 bases. The length of the CDR3 is 16 residues. V lost 2 bases to trimming and J lost 2 bases; unmatched junction nucleotides: 4. Germline CDR1 is MNHEY and CDR2 is SVGEGT. This CDR3 is CASSYPAGGAYNEQFF. For the CDR3, the DNA is TGTGCCAGCAGTTACCCAGCGGGAGGTGCCTACAATGAGCAGTTCTTC.

This chain joins TRBV24-1 and TRBJ2-7; no clear D gene. Germline CDR1 reads KGHDR; CDR2 reads SFDVKD. This CDR3 comprises 13 residues. V was pared by 5 bases and J by 0 bases, with 7 bases between. The CDR3 region is CATSASSSYEQYF. The CDR3 DNA reads as TGTGCCACCAGTGCCTCTAGCTCCTACGAGCAGTACTTC.

The V and J genes are TRBV7-4 and TRBJ2-3; D is undetermined. The CDR3 covers 11 residues. CDR1 and CDR2 from the germline V gene are SGHVT and SQSDAQ. The V end lost 6 bases, the J end lost 3 bases, and 4 bases lay between the germline ends. The CDR3 DNA reads as TGTGCCAGCAGTCGTACAGATACGCAGTATTTT. Protein: CASSRTDTQYF. The entire variable domain, with the rest obtained from reference TRBV7-4 and TRBJ2-3, is as follows: GAGVSQSPRYKVAKRGRDVALRCDSISGHVTLYWYRQTLGQGSEVLTYSQSDAQRDKSGRPSGRFSAERPERSVSTLKIQRTEQGDSAVYLCASSRTDTQYFGPGTRLTVL.